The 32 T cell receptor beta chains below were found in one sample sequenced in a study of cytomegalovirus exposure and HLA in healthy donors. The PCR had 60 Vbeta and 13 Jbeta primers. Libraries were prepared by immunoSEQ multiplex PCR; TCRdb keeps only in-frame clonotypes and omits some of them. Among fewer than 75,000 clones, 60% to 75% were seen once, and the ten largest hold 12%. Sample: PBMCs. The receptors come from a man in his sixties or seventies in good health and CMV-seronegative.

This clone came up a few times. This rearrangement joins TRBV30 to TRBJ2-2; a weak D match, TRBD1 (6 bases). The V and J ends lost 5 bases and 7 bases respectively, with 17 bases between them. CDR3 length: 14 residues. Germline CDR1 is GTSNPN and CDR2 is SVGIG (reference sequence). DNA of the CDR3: TGTGCCTGGCACACGGGGTCAGGGGACGGGGAGCTGTTTTTT. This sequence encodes CAWHTGSGDGELFF.

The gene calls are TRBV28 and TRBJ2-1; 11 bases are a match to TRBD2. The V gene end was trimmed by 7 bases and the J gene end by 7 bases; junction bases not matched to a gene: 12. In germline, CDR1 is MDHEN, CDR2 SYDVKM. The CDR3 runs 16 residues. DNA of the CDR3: TGTGCCAGCACCCTTATAGCGGGGGGGGCGAGAAATGAGCAGTTCTTC. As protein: CASTLIAGGARNEQFF.

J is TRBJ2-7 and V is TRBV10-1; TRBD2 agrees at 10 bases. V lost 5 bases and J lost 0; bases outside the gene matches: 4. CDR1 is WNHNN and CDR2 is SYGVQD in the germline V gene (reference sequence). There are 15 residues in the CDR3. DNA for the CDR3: TGCGCCAGCAGTTTAGCGGGAGGCCGCTCCTACGAGCAGTACTTC. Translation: CASSLAGGRSYEQYF.

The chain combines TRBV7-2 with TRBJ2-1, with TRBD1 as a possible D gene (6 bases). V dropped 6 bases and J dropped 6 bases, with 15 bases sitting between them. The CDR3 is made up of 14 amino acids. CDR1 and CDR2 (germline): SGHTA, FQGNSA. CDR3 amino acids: CASSPGVFSNEQFF. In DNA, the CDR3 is TGTGCCAGCAGTCCAGGGGTTTTCAGCAATGAGCAGTTCTTC.

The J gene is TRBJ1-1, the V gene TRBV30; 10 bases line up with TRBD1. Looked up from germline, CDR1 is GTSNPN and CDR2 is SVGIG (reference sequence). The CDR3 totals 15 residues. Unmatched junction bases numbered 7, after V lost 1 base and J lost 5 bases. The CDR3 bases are TGTGCCTGGAGTGCCGACAGGGGGCGAATGACTGAAGCTTTCTTT. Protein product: CAWSADRGRMTEAFF.

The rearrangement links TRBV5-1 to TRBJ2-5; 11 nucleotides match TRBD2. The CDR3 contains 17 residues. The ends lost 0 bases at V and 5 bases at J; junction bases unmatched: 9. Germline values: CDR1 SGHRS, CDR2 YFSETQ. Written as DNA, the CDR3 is TGCGCCAGCAGCTTGGGGCTAGCGGGAGGCTTGACGGAGACCCAGTACTTC. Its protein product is CASSLGLAGGLTETQYF.

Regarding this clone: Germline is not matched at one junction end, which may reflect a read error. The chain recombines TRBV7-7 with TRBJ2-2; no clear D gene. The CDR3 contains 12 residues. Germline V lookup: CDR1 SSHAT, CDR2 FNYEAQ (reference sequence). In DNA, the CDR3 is TGTGCTAGCAGCCAGCAGGCCGGGGAGCTGTTTTTT. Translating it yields CASSQQAGELFF.

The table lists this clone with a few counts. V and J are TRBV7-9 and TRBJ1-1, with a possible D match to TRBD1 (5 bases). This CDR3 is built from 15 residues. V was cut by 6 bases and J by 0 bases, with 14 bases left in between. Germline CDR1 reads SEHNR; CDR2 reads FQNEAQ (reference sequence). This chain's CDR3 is CASSQSGLLNTEAFF. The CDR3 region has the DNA TGTGCCAGCAGTCAGTCGGGACTTCTGAACACTGAAGCTTTCTTT.

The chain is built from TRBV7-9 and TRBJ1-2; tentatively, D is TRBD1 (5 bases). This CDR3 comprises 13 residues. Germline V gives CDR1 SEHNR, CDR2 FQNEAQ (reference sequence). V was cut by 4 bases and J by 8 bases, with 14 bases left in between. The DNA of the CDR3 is TGTGCCAGCAGCTGGACACAGGAAGTCGGCTACACCTTC. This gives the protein CASSWTQEVGYTF.

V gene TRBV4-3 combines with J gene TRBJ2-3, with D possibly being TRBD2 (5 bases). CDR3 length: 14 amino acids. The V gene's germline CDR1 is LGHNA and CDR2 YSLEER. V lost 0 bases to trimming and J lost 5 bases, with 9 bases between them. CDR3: CASSQDRSGDTQYF. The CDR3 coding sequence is TGCGCCAGCAGCCAAGATCGCAGCGGAGATACGCAGTATTTT.

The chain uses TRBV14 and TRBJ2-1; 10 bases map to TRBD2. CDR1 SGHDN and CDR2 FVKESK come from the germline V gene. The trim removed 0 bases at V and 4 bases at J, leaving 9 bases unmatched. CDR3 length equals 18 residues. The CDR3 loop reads CASSQERLAGDRYNEQFF. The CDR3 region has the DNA TGTGCCAGCAGCCAAGAAAGGCTAGCGGGAGACCGGTACAATGAGCAGTTCTTC. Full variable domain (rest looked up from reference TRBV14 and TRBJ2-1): EAGVTQFPSHSVIEKGQTVTLRCDPISGHDNLYWYRRVMGKEIKFLLHFVKESKQDESGMPNNRFLAERTGGTYSTLKVQPAELEDSGVYFCASSQERLAGDRYNEQFFGPGTRLTVL.

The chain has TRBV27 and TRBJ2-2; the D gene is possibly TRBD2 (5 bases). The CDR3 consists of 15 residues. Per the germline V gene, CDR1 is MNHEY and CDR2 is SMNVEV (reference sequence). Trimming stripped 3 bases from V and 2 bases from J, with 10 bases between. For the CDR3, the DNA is TGTGCCAGCAGTTTTGTGGGAGCAAACACCGGGGAGCTGTTTTTT. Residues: CASSFVGANTGELFF.

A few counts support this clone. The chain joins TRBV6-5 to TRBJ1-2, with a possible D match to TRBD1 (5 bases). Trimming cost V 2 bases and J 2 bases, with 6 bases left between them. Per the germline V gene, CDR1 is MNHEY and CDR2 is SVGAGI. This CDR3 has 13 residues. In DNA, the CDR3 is TGTGCCAGCAGTTACCAGGGAAACTATGGCTACACCTTC. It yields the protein CASSYQGNYGYTF.

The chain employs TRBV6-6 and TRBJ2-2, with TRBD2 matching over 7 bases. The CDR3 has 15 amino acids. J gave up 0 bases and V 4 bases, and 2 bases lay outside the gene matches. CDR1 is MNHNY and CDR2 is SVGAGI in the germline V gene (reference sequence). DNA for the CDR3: TGTGCCAGCAGTTCAAGCGGGACGAACACCGGGGAGCTGTTTTTT. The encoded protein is CASSSSGTNTGELFF.

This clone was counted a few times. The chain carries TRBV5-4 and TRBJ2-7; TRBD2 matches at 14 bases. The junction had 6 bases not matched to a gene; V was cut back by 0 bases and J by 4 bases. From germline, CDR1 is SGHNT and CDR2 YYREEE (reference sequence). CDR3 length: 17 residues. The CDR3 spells CASSLGLAGGLSYEQYF. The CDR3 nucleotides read TGTGCCAGCAGCTTGGGACTAGCGGGAGGGTTATCGTACGAGCAGTACTTC.

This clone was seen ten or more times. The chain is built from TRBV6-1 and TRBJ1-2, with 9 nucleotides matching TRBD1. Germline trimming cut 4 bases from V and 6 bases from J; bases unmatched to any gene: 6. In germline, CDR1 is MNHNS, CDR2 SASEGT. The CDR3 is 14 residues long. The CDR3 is CASSGVRTGDGYTF. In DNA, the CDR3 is TGTGCCAGCAGTGGAGTCAGGACAGGGGATGGCTACACCTTC.

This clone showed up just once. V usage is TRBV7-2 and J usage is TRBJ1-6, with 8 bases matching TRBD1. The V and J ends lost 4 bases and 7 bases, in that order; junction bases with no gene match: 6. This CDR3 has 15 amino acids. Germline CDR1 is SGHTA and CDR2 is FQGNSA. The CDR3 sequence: CASSSLGQANSPLHF. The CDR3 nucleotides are TGTGCCAGCAGCTCATTGGGACAGGCCAATTCACCCCTCCACTTT.

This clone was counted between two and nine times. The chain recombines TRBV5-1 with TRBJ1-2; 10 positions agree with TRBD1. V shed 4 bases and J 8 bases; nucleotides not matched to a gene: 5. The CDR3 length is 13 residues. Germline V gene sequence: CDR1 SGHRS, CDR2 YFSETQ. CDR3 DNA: TGCGCCAGCAGCGGATGGACAGGGGGAGGCTACACCTTC. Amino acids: CASSGWTGGGYTF.

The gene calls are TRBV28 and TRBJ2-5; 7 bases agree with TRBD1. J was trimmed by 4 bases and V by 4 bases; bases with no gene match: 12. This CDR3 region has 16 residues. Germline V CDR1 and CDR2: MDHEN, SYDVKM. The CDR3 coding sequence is TGTGCCAGCAGTTCAACAGGGGAAAAGGGACGAGAGACCCAGTACTTC. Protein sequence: CASSSTGEKGRETQYF.

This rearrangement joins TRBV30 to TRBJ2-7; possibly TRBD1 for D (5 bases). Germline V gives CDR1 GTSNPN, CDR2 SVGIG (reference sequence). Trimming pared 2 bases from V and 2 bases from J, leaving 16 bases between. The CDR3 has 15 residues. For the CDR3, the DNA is TGTGCCTGGAGTTTCGGAGTGACAGTTACCTACGAGCAGTACTTC. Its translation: CAWSFGVTVTYEQYF.

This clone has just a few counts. The CDR3 region is CASTRQGSGELFF. DNA for the CDR3: TGTGCCAGCACGAGACAGGGCTCCGGGGAGCTGTTTTTT. The rearrangement links TRBV2 to TRBJ2-2; 7 bases fit TRBD1. The CDR3 totals 13 residues. The J segment lost 6 bases and the V segment lost 7 bases, leaving 5 bases of the junction unmatched. From germline, CDR1 is SNHLY and CDR2 FYNNEI.

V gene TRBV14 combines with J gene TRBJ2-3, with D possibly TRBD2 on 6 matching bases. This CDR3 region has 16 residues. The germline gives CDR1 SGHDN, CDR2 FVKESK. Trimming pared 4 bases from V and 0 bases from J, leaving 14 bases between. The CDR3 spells CASSPQRVLSTDTQYF. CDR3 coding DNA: TGTGCCAGCAGCCCCCAGCGGGTCCTTAGCACAGATACGCAGTATTTT.

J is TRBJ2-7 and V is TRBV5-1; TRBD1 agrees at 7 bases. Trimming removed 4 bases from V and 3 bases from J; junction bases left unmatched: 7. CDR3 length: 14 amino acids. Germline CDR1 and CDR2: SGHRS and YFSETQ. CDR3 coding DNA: TGCGCCAGCAGCATCGGGACAGCCAACTACGAGCAGTACTTC. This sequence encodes CASSIGTANYEQYF.

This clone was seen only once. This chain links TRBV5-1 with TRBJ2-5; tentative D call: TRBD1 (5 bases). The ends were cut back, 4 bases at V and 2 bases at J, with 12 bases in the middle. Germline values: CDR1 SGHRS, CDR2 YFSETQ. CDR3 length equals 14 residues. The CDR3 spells CASSVDSPQETQYF. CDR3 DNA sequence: TGCGCCAGCAGCGTAGACAGCCCACAAGAGACCCAGTACTTC. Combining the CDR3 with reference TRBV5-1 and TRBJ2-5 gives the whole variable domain KAGVTQTPRYLIKTRGQQVTLSCSPISGHRSVSWYQQTPGQGLQFLFEYFSETQRNKGNFPGRFSGRQFSNSRSEMNVSTLELGDSALYLCASSVDSPQETQYFGPGTRLLVL.

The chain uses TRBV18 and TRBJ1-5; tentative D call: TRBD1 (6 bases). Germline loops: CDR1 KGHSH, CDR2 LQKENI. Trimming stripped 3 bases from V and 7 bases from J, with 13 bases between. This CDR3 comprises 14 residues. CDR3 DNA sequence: TGTGCCAGCTCACCGGGGGCAGGGGCCCAGCCCCAGCATTTT. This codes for CASSPGAGAQPQHF.

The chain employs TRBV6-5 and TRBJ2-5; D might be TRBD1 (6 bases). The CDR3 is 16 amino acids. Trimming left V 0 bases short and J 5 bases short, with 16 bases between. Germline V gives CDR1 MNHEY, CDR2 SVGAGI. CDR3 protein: CASSYSNSQGMETQYF. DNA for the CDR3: TGTGCCAGCAGTTACTCGAACAGCCAGGGGATGGAGACCCAGTACTTC.

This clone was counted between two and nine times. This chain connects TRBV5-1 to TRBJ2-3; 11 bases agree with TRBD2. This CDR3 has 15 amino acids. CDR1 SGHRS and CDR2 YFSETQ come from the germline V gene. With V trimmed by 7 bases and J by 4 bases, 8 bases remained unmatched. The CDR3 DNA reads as TGCGCCAGCGGATTCCTAGCGGGAGGACCAGATACGCAGTATTTT. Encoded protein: CASGFLAGGPDTQYF. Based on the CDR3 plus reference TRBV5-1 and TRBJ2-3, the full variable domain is KAGVTQTPRYLIKTRGQQVTLSCSPISGHRSVSWYQQTPGQGLQFLFEYFSETQRNKGNFPGRFSGRQFSNSRSEMNVSTLELGDSALYLCASGFLAGGPDTQYFGPGTRLTVL.

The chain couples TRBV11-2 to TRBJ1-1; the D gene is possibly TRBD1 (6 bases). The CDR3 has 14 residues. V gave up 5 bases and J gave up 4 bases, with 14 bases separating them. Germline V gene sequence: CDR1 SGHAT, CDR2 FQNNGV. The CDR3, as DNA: TGTGCCAGCAGCGGCTTTCTCAGGGGCACTGAAGCTTTCTTT. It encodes CASSGFLRGTEAFF.

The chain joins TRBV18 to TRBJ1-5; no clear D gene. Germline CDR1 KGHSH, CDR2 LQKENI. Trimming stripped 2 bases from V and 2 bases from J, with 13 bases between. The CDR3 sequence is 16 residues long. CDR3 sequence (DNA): TGTGCCAGCTCACCATCCCCTCCCTCGGGCAATCAGCCCCAGCATTTT. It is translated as CASSPSPPSGNQPQHF.

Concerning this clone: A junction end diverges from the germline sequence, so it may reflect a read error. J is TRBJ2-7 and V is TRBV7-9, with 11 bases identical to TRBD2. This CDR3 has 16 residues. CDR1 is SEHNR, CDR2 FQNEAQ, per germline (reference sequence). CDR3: CSSSLRLAGTTYEQYF. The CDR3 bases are TGTTCCAGCAGCTTGCGACTAGCGGGGACTACCTACGAGCAGTACTTC.

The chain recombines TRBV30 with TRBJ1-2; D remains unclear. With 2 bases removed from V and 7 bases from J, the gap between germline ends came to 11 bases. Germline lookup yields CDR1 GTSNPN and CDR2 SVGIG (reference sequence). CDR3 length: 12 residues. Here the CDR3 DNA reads TGTGCCTGGAGTATGCAGTCGGGTGGCTACACCTTC. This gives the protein CAWSMQSGGYTF.

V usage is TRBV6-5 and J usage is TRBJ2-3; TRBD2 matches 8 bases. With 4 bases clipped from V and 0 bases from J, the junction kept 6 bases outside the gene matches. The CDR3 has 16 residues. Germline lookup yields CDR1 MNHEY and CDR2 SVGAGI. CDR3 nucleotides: TGTGCCAGCAGTTTAACCGGGACTAGAAGCACAGATACGCAGTATTTT. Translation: CASSLTGTRSTDTQYF.